This T cell receptor (beta chain) emerged from a study of shared clonotypes between healthy human individuals. The germline V and J ends were trimmed by 8 bases and 4 bases, with 9 bases remaining between them. CDR3 length: 12 residues. Germline-derived CDR1 and CDR2 are SEHNR and FQNEAQ (reference sequence). Regarding the study as a whole: For sorted subsets, rarefaction showed incomplete sequencing despite large depth.

Assay used: immunoSEQ multiplex PCR; TCRdb lists only in-frame clones, some missing. The sample yields about 2.3 million clones, under 95% seen once. This clone was detected a few times. Its antigen is unknown. Sequenced material: naive CD4+ T cells from PBMCs. Subset reported: CD45RA+ positively selected. The V and J genes are TRBV7-9 and TRBJ1-5; D gene uncertain. This clonotype was obtained from a man in his late teens or twenties in good health. Some clones in this sample may be carry-over from other donors' samples. CDR3 nucleotide sequence: TGTGCCAGCGGGGTAGGGAATCAGCCCCAGCATTTT. Translated: CASGVGNQPQHF.